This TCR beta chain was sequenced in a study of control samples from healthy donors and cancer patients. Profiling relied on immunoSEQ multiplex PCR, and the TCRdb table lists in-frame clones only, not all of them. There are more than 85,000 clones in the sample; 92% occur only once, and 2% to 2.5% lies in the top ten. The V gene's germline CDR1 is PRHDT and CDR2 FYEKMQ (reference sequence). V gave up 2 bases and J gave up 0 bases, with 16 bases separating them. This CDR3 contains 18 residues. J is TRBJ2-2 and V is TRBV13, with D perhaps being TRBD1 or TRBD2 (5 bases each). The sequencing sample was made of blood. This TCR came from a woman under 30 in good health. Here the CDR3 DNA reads TGTGCCAGCAGCTTACCTACGGGAAGCAGGGCGAACACCGGGGAGCTGTTTTTT. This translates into CASSLPTGSRANTGELFF.